This TCR beta chain appears in the sequencing data of a study of neoadjuvant anti-PD-1 for oral cavity cancer. Libraries were prepared by immunoSEQ multiplex PCR; TCRdb keeps only in-frame clonotypes and omits some of them. The sample holds about 15,000 clones, around 36% seen once. As to time point: after neoadjuvant nivolumab, at surgical resection. Cohort: HPV-negative, locally advanced oral cavity squamous cell carcinoma patients. CDR1 and CDR2 (germline): WNHNN, SYGVQD (reference sequence). CDR3 length: 13 amino acids. V shed 10 bases and J shed 4 bases, with 13 bases lying between them. The study, taken as a whole, reports: Larger post-treatment preexisting tumor clones tracked with greater tumor shrinkage.

For this clone: The antigen remains unidentified.

The receptor comes from a person between 40 and 85 years old with oral cavity squamous cell carcinoma. The sequenced sample was tumor tissue, obtained after nivolumab (anti-PD-1) treatment. The rearrangement joins TRBV10-1 to TRBJ2-2, with D possibly TRBD2 on 7 matching bases. The CDR3 bases are TGCGCCACCCGCGGGGGCATCACCGGGGAGCTGTTTTTT. This encodes CATRGGITGELFF.